Following are 21 T cell receptor beta chains from one sample sequenced in a study of identical twins. One entry per CDR3 protein results from TCRdb running MiXCR on the 5' RACE reads. The sample gives approximately 1.8 million distinct CDR3 sequences, roughly a third of which show up once; about 0.3% is in the top ten. The sample taken for sequencing was cord blood. Receptors originate from a newborn girl in good health.

This clonotype turned up a few times. The chain employs TRBV4-2 and TRBJ2-1; D possibly corresponds to TRBD1 (6 bases). The CDR3 runs to 14 residues. Germline loops: CDR1 LGHNA, CDR2 YNFKEQ. Trimming shortened V by 4 bases and J by 7 bases, and 14 bases separated the two germline ends. The CDR3 DNA reads as TGTGCCAGCAGCCCCCTGACAGGTTTGAATGAGCAGTTCTTC. Translating gives CASSPLTGLNEQFF.

The chain joins TRBV3-1 to TRBJ2-3; TRBD2 agrees at 11 bases. V lost 1 base to trimming and J lost 5 bases; unmatched junction nucleotides: 5. The germline CDR1 and CDR2 sequences are LGHDT and YNNKEL (reference sequence). This CDR3 region has 16 residues. CDR3 loop: CASSQVAGGLRDTQYF. The CDR3 bases are TGTGCCAGCAGCCAAGTAGCGGGGGGGCTTAGAGATACGCAGTATTTT.

This chain connects TRBV10-2 to TRBJ1-1; D is perhaps TRBD1 (5 bases). The CDR3 extends over 13 amino acids. Per germline, CDR1 WSHSY and CDR2 SAAADI. The V gene lost 3 bases and the J gene lost 3 bases, with 8 bases spanning the gap. The DNA of the CDR3 is TGCGCCAGCAGTGACGGGACTTACACTGAAGCTTTCTTT. This sequence encodes CASSDGTYTEAFF.

The chain recombines TRBV2 with TRBJ2-3; D ambiguous. The V gene's germline CDR1 is SNHLY and CDR2 FYNNEI. The CDR3 contains 14 residues. Trimming removed 0 bases from V and 0 bases from J, with 4 bases in between. CDR3: CASSEAWSTDTQYF. The CDR3 coding sequence is TGTGCCAGCAGTGAAGCATGGAGCACAGATACGCAGTATTTT.

In this sample, this clonotype turned up a few times. The genes are TRBV2 and TRBJ1-2; D is perhaps TRBD1 (6 bases). Germline V gene data show CDR1 as SNHLY and CDR2 as FYNNEI. This CDR3 contains 12 residues. The ends were cut back, 8 bases at V and 6 bases at J, with 13 bases in the middle. CDR3 sequence: CASGGDVDGYTF. The CDR3 DNA is TGTGCCAGCGGGGGCGATGTGGATGGCTACACCTTC.

J is TRBJ1-6 and V is TRBV5-1; 7 nucleotides align to TRBD1. V shed 4 bases and J 7 bases; nucleotides not matched to a gene: 14. Germline CDR1 and CDR2: SGHRS and YFSETQ. This CDR3 comprises 17 residues. DNA of the CDR3: TGCGCCAGCAGCCCGGTGGGCTTCGACAGGGCCAATTCACCCCTCCACTTT. Translation gives CASSPVGFDRANSPLHF.

This clonotype appeared a few times. The V gene is TRBV29-1, the J gene TRBJ2-1; D unclear. Gene TRBJ2-7 matches the end of the DNA better, so the J call may be wrong. Looked up from germline, CDR1 is SQVTM and CDR2 is ANQGSEA. This CDR3 spans 11 amino acids. The CDR3 loop is CSGSSYNEQYF. As DNA, the CDR3 is TGCAGCGGCAGCTCCTACAATGAGCAGTACTTC.

The rearrangement links TRBV10-3 to TRBJ1-2, with D possibly matching TRBD1 (6 bases). There are 14 residues in the CDR3. V lost 4 bases and J lost 5, with 14 bases in between. Germline assignment: CDR1 ENHRY and CDR2 SYGVKD. CDR3 sequence reads: CAISGQEKGYGYTF. The CDR3 coding sequence is TGTGCCATCAGTGGACAGGAGAAGGGGTATGGCTACACCTTC.

The chain employs TRBV4-1 and TRBJ2-4, with D unclear. Germline CDR1 and CDR2: MGHRA and YSYEKL. V was clipped by 0 bases and J by 0 bases, with 6 bases between them. This CDR3 comprises 15 residues. CDR3 in amino acids: CASSQEVVAKNIQYF. The CDR3 DNA reads as TGCGCCAGCAGCCAAGAGGTCGTAGCCAAAAACATTCAGTACTTC.

As regards this clonotype: Possible read error: a much larger clone is one base away. The genes are TRBV20-1 and TRBJ2-3; unclear D gene. Germline V gene data show CDR1 as DFQATT and CDR2 as SNEGSKA (reference sequence). The length of the CDR3 is 12 residues. CDR3 sequence (DNA): TGCAGTGCTAGTAGCAGCACAGATACGCGGTATTTT. Its translation: CSASSSTDTRYF.

The CDR3 region has the DNA TGCAGCGTTGTTAAGGGGGCTGGGGAGACCCAGTACTTC. It encodes CSVVKGAGETQYF. The chain combines TRBV29-1 with TRBJ2-7, with 7 bases matching TRBD1. The J call is in doubt because the DNA end fits TRBJ2-5 better. The CDR3 has 13 residues. The germline V gene has CDR1 SQVTM and CDR2 ANQGSEA.

This clonotype was picked up a small number of times. This rearrangement joins TRBV14 to TRBJ1-1; D call uncertain. This CDR3 has 12 amino acids. The V end was cut by 5 bases, the J end by 4 bases, with 8 bases between. From germline, CDR1 is SGHDN and CDR2 FVKESK. The CDR3 DNA follows: TGTGCCAGCAGCGTTCACCGCACTGAAGCTTTCTTT. Residues: CASSVHRTEAFF.

The chain uses TRBV5-1 and TRBJ2-1, with D unresolved. V lost 2 bases, J lost 1 base, and 10 bases lay in between. The CDR3 runs 15 residues. Per germline, CDR1 SGHRS and CDR2 YFSETQ. Written as DNA, the CDR3 is TGCGCCAGCAGCTTCCAGCAGGAATCCTACAATGAGCAGTTCTTC. It specifies CASSFQQESYNEQFF.

The chain couples TRBV6-5 to TRBJ2-5, with no clear D. CDR1 and CDR2 from the germline V gene are MNHEY and SVGAGI. The CDR3 extends over 12 amino acids. The V end was cut by 4 bases, the J end by 5 bases, with 8 bases between. The DNA of the CDR3 is TGTGCCAGCAGTTCGGTCTCGGAGACCCAGTACTTC. Translation gives CASSSVSETQYF.

The J gene is TRBJ2-7, the V gene TRBV2; D may correspond to TRBD1 or TRBD2 (6 bases each). CDR3 length equals 15 residues. V was trimmed by 2 bases and J by 0 bases, leaving 11 bases between them. Germline values: CDR1 SNHLY, CDR2 FYNNEI. CDR3 nucleotides: TGTGCCAGCAGTGAACGGGGGCTGAGCTCCTACGAGCAGTACTTC. The encoded protein is CASSERGLSSYEQYF.

The CDR3 spells CSAAGTSRHNEQFF. In DNA form, the CDR3 reads TGCAGTGCTGCCGGGACTAGCCGTCACAATGAGCAGTTCTTC. The J gene is TRBJ2-1, the V gene TRBV20-1; TRBD2 matches at 9 bases. The CDR3 contains 14 residues. V gave up 5 bases and J gave up 5 bases; unmatched junction bases: 7. CDR1 and CDR2 from the germline V gene are DFQATT and SNEGSKA (reference sequence).

The genes are TRBV6-6 and TRBJ1-2; perhaps TRBD1 as D (6 bases). This CDR3 is 14 amino acids long. Per germline, CDR1 MNHNY and CDR2 SVGAGI (reference sequence). Trimming took 7 bases from V and 2 from J, leaving 14 bases between them. CDR3 coding DNA: TGTGCCAGCACCCAGGGGATGAACAACTATGGCTACACCTTC. As protein: CASTQGMNNYGYTF.

The chain combines TRBV9 with TRBJ2-3, with D possibly called TRBD1 or TRBD2 (6 bases each). V was trimmed by 8 bases and J by 0 bases, leaving 16 bases between them. This CDR3 has 15 residues. Germline lookup yields CDR1 SGDLS and CDR2 YYNGEE. CDR3 bases: TGTGCCAGTGATGGAGGGGGGCTTAGCACAGATACGCAGTATTTT. This encodes CASDGGGLSTDTQYF.

The count of this clonotype is one. The V gene is TRBV18, the J gene TRBJ2-2; D gene unclear. Per germline, CDR1 KGHSH and CDR2 LQKENI. Trimming stripped 5 bases from V and 5 bases from J, with 9 bases between. The CDR3 length is 13 residues. CDR3 bases: TGTGCCAGCTCAGGAGCACAGACCGGGGAGCTGTTTTTT. Its protein product is CASSGAQTGELFF. Filled out from reference TRBV18 and TRBJ2-2, the complete variable domain reads NAGVMQNPRHLVRRRGQEARLRCSPMKGHSHVYWYRQLPEEGLKFMVYLQKENIIDESGMPKERFSAEFPKEGPSILRIQQVVRGDSAAYFCASSGAQTGELFFGEGSRLTVL.

This clonotype appeared a single time. This sequence joins TRBV5-1 and TRBJ2-3, with 7 bases that match TRBD1. The CDR3 consists of 14 residues. V shed 1 base, J shed 4 bases, and the junction held 3 bases outside the gene matches. Per germline, CDR1 SGHRS and CDR2 YFSETQ. CDR3 in amino acids: CASSLTQGADTQYF. The CDR3 nucleotides are TGCGCCAGCAGCTTGACCCAGGGGGCAGATACGCAGTATTTT.

This clonotype was counted only a few times. The chain joins TRBV7-2 to TRBJ2-1; D is unresolved. Trimming pared 2 bases from V and 11 bases from J, leaving 13 bases between. This CDR3 comprises 13 residues. Germline V gives CDR1 SGHTA, CDR2 FQGNSA. The CDR3 region has the DNA TGTGCCAGCAGCTTAAAAAGTGGGGTACAGCAGTTCTTC. It codes for CASSLKSGVQQFF.